The clone carrying this T cell receptor (beta chain) occurred once. The antigen is unknown. Patients sequenced had flow cytometry evidence of CD8+CD57+ cell expansion. Severe acquired aplastic anemia was the diagnosis recorded for all patients. There was no therapy given to any patient before the blood sampling took place. The study profiled TCR beta VDJ and CDR3 using genomic DNA as template. TCRdb itself ran the reads through MiXCR, one entry per CDR3 protein. The repertoire holds about 150,000 distinct CDR3 sequences, with 45% to 50% as singletons. These data originate in a study of CD8+CD57+ T cells in acquired aplastic anemia. Study as a whole: Average DNA yield from sorted CD4+ and CD8+ cells was about 3.2 ug. Study-wide findings and caveats: Between patients and controls, twenty-nine CD8+ CDR3 sequences were found in common.

Germline values: CDR1 SEHNR, CDR2 FQNEAQ (reference sequence). Deletions cut 5 bases from V and 7 bases from J, with 11 bases between. This CDR3 region has 12 residues. This chain connects TRBV7-9 to TRBJ1-1; no firm D call. This receptor was identified in a human donor with aplastic anemia. Input material: sorted CD4+, CD8+, or CD8+CD57+ T cells (not recorded which) from PBMCs. The CDR3 is CASSVGTFEAFF. CDR3 DNA: TGTGCCAGCAGCGTTGGTACATTTGAAGCTTTCTTT.